These 14 T cell receptor beta chains were all obtained from the same sample, sequenced in a study of T cells in Graves' hyperthyroidism and ophthalmopathy. TCR beta CDR3 sequences were amplified from RNA transcripts. TCR CDR3 underwent first-round RT-PCR with the HTBI primer set. Via MiXCR, TCRdb re-called the multiplex PCR reads, giving one row per CDR3 protein. This table holds nearly 750,000 distinct CDR3 sequences, around a third found once. Sample: blood. These receptors all stem from a woman in her 40s with Graves' hyperthyroidism.

This rearrangement joins TRBV9 to TRBJ1-2; 7 bases agree with TRBD1. CDR1 and CDR2 from the germline V gene are SGDLS and YYNGEE. V gave up 2 bases and J gave up 8 bases; unmatched junction bases: 9. There are 14 residues in the CDR3. CDR3 loop: CASSVVGTAVGYTF. Written as DNA, the CDR3 is TGTGCCAGCAGCGTGGTCGGGACAGCTGTCGGCTACACCTTC.

CDR3 coding DNA: TGTGCCAGCAGCGGGGGGTCCTCGAACACCGGGGAGCTGTTTTTT. It codes for CASSGGSSNTGELFF. The chain combines TRBV9 with TRBJ2-2, with D possibly called TRBD1 or TRBD2 (5 bases each). Deletions cut 3 bases from V and 0 bases from J, with 9 bases between. The CDR3 extends over 15 amino acids. Per the germline V gene, CDR1 is SGDLS and CDR2 is YYNGEE.

This clonotype was seen at least ten times. The chain has TRBV20-1 and TRBJ2-7, with D possibly being TRBD1 (6 bases). The CDR3 has 14 residues. CDR1 and CDR2 from the germline V gene are DFQATT and SNEGSKA (reference sequence). Trimming left V 1 base short and J 2 bases short, with 12 bases between. The CDR3 loop reads CSARGGRAPYEQYF. CDR3 nucleotide sequence: TGCAGTGCTAGAGGGGGGCGGGCACCCTACGAGCAGTACTTC.

This clonotype was detected ten times or more. This chain links TRBV10-3 with TRBJ1-3, with unresolved D. The germline V gene encodes CDR1 ENHRY and CDR2 SYGVKD. The CDR3 length is 15 residues. V lost 10 bases and J lost 0, with 16 bases in between. The CDR3 coding sequence is TGTGCCACCGTACCAAGTTCGATCTCTGGAAACACCATATATTTT. Translated: CATVPSSISGNTIYF.

About this clonotype: One end of the junction does not line up with germline, which may come from a read error. The chain carries TRBV11-1 and TRBJ2-2; TRBD2 is a possible D gene (6 bases). Germline assignment: CDR1 SGHAT and CDR2 FQDESV (reference sequence). The CDR3 length is 17 residues. CDR3 nucleotides: TGTGCCAGCAGCTTAGGTTGGGGAGCGGGCGGCACCGGGGGGCTGTTTTTT. Translated, it gives CASSLGWGAGGTGGLFF.

This clonotype came up many times. Mismatch with germline at one junction end may stem from a read error. V gene TRBV7-2 combines with J gene TRBJ2-5, with 10 nucleotides matching TRBD2. The CDR3 has 15 amino acids. Germline V gene data show CDR1 as SGHTA and CDR2 as FQGNSA. This chain's CDR3 is CASSLAGDGVETQYF. The CDR3 DNA sequence: TGTGCCAGCAGCCTAGCGGGGGACGGTGTAGAGACCCAGTACTTC. Variable domain in full (rest from reference TRBV7-2 and TRBJ2-5): GAGVSQSPSNKVTEKGKDVELRCDPISGHTALYWYRQSLGQGLEFLIYFQGNSAPDKSGLPSDRFSAERTGGSVSTLTIQRTQQEDSAVYLCASSLAGDGVETQYFGPGTRLLVL.

There are many counts of this clonotype. The chain joins TRBV20-1 to TRBJ2-5; D is possibly TRBD2 (7 bases). The closer fit of TRBJ2-1 to the DNA end suggests the J call may be wrong. The CDR3 runs to 13 residues. Looked up from germline, CDR1 is DFQATT and CDR2 is SNEGSKA (reference sequence). CDR3 sequence reads: CSASKGGGNEQFF. CDR3 coding DNA: TGCAGTGCGTCGAAGGGAGGGGGCAATGAGCAGTTCTTC.

The chain recombines TRBV10-3 with TRBJ2-5; 7 bases fit TRBD1. V shed 0 bases, J shed 4 bases, and the junction held 8 bases outside the gene matches. This CDR3 contains 16 residues. CDR1 is ENHRY, CDR2 SYGVKD, per germline. CDR3: CAISESSGQDRETQYF. In DNA form, the CDR3 reads TGTGCCATCAGTGAGTCGAGTGGACAGGACCGAGAGACCCAGTACTTC.

This clonotype was found a few times. This chain connects TRBV6-5 to TRBJ1-4; a weak D match, TRBD1 (6 bases). The CDR3 sequence is 15 residues long. CDR1 and CDR2 from the germline V gene are MNHEY and SVGAGI. V was cut by 2 bases and J by 4 bases, with 11 bases left in between. The CDR3 region is CASSYNGGVNEKLFF. The CDR3 bases are TGTGCCAGCAGTTACAACGGGGGCGTTAATGAAAAACTGTTTTTT.

This clonotype was recorded at least ten times. This chain joins TRBV29-1 and TRBJ1-5, with 7 bases identical to TRBD1. The germline CDR1 and CDR2 sequences are SQVTM and ANQGSEA. There are 12 residues in the CDR3. The junction had 4 bases not matched to a gene; V was cut back by 7 bases and J by 4 bases. CDR3 sequence: CSALTGNQPQHF. Written as DNA, the CDR3 is TGCAGCGCCTTGACAGGGAATCAGCCCCAGCATTTT.

This clonotype was counted ten times or more. The V call is TRBV20-1, the J call TRBJ2-5; D may match TRBD1 or TRBD2 (6 bases each). Trimming shortened V by 6 bases and J by 5 bases, and 16 bases separated the two germline ends. This CDR3 comprises 13 residues. Looked up from germline, CDR1 is DFQATT and CDR2 is SNEGSKA (reference sequence). The CDR3 DNA reads TGCAGTGCAGTGGGGGGCGTTGGGGAGACCCAGTACTTC. As protein: CSAVGGVGETQYF.

A word on this clonotype: Given a much more abundant clone one base away, this may be a read error. The chain couples TRBV7-8 to TRBJ1-1; D unresolved. Germline loops: CDR1 SGHVS, CDR2 FQNEAQ. This CDR3 contains 15 residues. The DNA for the CDR3 is TGTGCCAGCAGCTTAGGTTGGAGACTGAACACTGAAGCTCTCTTT. Its protein is CASSLGWRLNTEALF.

Only a few counts were recorded for this clonotype. V and J are TRBV4-3 and TRBJ2-7, with D unclear. CDR1 and CDR2 (germline): LGHNA, YSLEER. The CDR3 runs to 15 residues. V dropped 0 bases and J dropped 7 bases, with 16 bases sitting between them. The CDR3 nucleotides read TGCGCCAGCAGCCAAGATCTGTCGGAAGAACGAGAGCAGTACTTC. Translation: CASSQDLSEEREQYF.

This clonotype was picked up one time. This chain uses TRBV12-3 or TRBV12-4 with TRBJ2-3; TRBD2 matches 7 bases. The CDR3 has 15 residues. The trim removed 7 bases at V and 5 bases at J, leaving 12 bases unmatched. For the CDR3, the DNA is TGTGCCAGCACCCGACTAGCCAGATCGATAGATACGCAGTATTTT. As protein: CASTRLARSIDTQYF.